This T cell receptor beta chain was captured in a study of blood T cell repertoires in COVID-19. Libraries were prepared by immunoSEQ multiplex PCR; TCRdb keeps only in-frame clonotypes and omits some of them. The sample shows 240,000 or so clones, 85% to 90% of them seen only once. This CDR3 is built from 13 residues. V was pared by 2 bases and J by 4 bases, with 6 bases between. CDR1 and CDR2 (germline): MNHEY, SVGAGI. The chain uses TRBV6-5 and TRBJ2-1, with D perhaps matching TRBD2 (6 bases). Sequenced sample: peripheral blood. The TCR sequence derives from a woman in her thirties or forties who had recovered from COVID-19. This CDR3 reads CASSYGGYNEQFF. CDR3 in DNA: TGTGCCAGCAGTTACGGGGGGTACAATGAGCAGTTCTTC.